This is a list of T cell receptor beta chains from one sample in a study of T-cell reconstitution after alpha-beta-depleted transplantation in children. TCRdb passed the PCR reads through MiXCR, listing each CDR3 protein once. The table lists more than 400,000 distinct CDR3 sequences, about an eighth of them singletons, with about 14% in the top ten. Material: PBMCs, mostly from graft donor cells, obtained 180 days after TCRalphabeta/CD19-depleted stem cell transplant. The source is a female patient aged 2 to 10 who had a stem cell transplant for aplastic anemia, so the T cells may come from the graft donor. CDR3s include the opening cysteine and the closing phenylalanine or tryptophan. Each record gives: D gene, J gene, V gene, clone size, CDR3 DNA, CDR3 protein. D genes are given only for firm matches. Clone size is given for some rows only: seen once, a few or many times, or a class if the clone is expanded.

D: .
J: TRBJ2-7
V: TRBV15
size: .
DNA: TGTGCCACCTCTGACACCCCGCGGGCCTACGAGCAGTACTTC
CDR3: CATSDTPRAYEQYF

D: TRBD2
J: TRBJ2-1
V: TRBV5-6
size: many
DNA: TGTGCCAGCAGCCCGGGACTAGGTAACAACAATGAGCAGTTCTTC
CDR3: CASSPGLGNNNEQFF

D: .
J: TRBJ2-2
V: TRBV12-3/TRBV12-4
size: .
DNA: TGTGCCAGCAGTTTTACGCGCGGGGAGCTGTTTTTT
CDR3: CASSFTRGELFF

D: TRBD1
J: TRBJ2-7
V: TRBV7-2
size: .
DNA: TGTGCCAGCAGCTTAAAAACCGGGACAGTCTACGAGCAGTACTTC
CDR3: CASSLKTGTVYEQYF

D: TRBD2
J: TRBJ2-1
V: TRBV7-9
size: .
DNA: TGTGCCAGCAGGCTCTCAAAGCGGGATTCCTACAATGAGCAGTTCTTC
CDR3: CASRLSKRDSYNEQFF

D: .
J: TRBJ2-5
V: TRBV7-2
size: few
DNA: TGTGCCAGCAGCCTCACCCCTCCGGAGTACCCCAGAGAGACCCAGTACTTC
CDR3: CASSLTPPEYPRETQYF

D: .
J: TRBJ1-5
V: TRBV7-2
size: many
DNA: TGTGCCAGCAGCCCGGACCCCAATCAGCCCCAGCATTTT
CDR3: CASSPDPNQPQHF

D: .
J: TRBJ2-1
V: TRBV28
size: many
DNA: TGTGCCAGCAAGGGGGGCGGGCCCCCGAACAATGAGCAGTTCTTC
CDR3: CASKGGGPPNNEQFF

D: .
J: TRBJ2-1
V: TRBV12-3/TRBV12-4
size: few
DNA: TGTGCCAGCAGTCAGGACGGTCTTAAGAATGAGCAGTTCTTC
CDR3: CASSQDGLKNEQFF

D: TRBD2
J: TRBJ2-3
V: TRBV4-2
size: .
DNA: TGTGCCAGCAGCCAAGTTGAAGCGGGAGGGACAGATACGCAGTATTTT
CDR3: CASSQVEAGGTDTQYF

D: .
J: TRBJ1-1
V: TRBV29-1
size: .
DNA: TGCAGCGTTGGGCGGGGCGAAGCTTTCTTT
CDR3: CSVGRGEAFF

D: TRBD2
J: TRBJ2-1
V: TRBV27
size: .
DNA: TGTGCCAGCAGTTTGTATAGCGGGGGGCCCTACAATGAGCAGTTCTTC
CDR3: CASSLYSGGPYNEQFF

D: .
J: TRBJ1-1
V: TRBV4-3
size: .
DNA: TGCGCCAGCAGCCAAGACCCCGGGACCGCCACGGGGGCTTTCTTT
CDR3: CASSQDPGTATGAFF

D: .
J: TRBJ1-4
V: TRBV7-2
size: few
DNA: TGTGCCAGCAGCTTAACCTACAGGGTCCAACTGTTTTTT
CDR3: CASSLTYRVQLFF

D: .
J: TRBJ1-4
V: TRBV12-3/TRBV12-4
size: .
DNA: TGTGCCAGCAGACCTGGGACAAATGGGGAAAAACTGTTTTTT
CDR3: CASRPGTNGEKLFF

D: .
J: TRBJ2-3
V: TRBV15
size: .
DNA: TGTGCCACCAGCAGACGAGGGTGGGATACGCAGTATTTT
CDR3: CATSRRGWDTQYF

D: TRBD1
J: TRBJ1-1
V: TRBV19
size: few
DNA: TGTGCCACCAAACAGGGGGCGCGCACTGAAGCTTTCTTT
CDR3: CATKQGARTEAFF

D: .
J: TRBJ2-7
V: TRBV25-1
size: .
DNA: TGTGCCAGCAGCCCCGCCGGGGGTTTCTACGAGCAGTACTTC
CDR3: CASSPAGGFYEQYF

D: .
J: TRBJ2-1
V: TRBV29-1
size: many
DNA: TGCAGCGTTACTGGGCCCCTCAATGAGCAGTTCTTC
CDR3: CSVTGPLNEQFF

D: TRBD1
J: TRBJ2-5
V: TRBV20-1
size: few
DNA: TGCAGTGCTAGGGACAGGGAAGAGACCCAGTACTTC
CDR3: CSARDREETQYF

D: TRBD1
J: TRBJ1-1
V: TRBV7-9
size: .
DNA: TGTGCCAGCAGCCTTGGGACAGGGGGCTGGTCGGACACTGAAGCTTTCTTT
CDR3: CASSLGTGGWSDTEAFF

D: TRBD1
J: TRBJ2-3
V: TRBV5-1
size: many
DNA: TGCGCCAGCAGCAGCCGGGAGACAGGGGGTAGCACAGATACGCAGTATTTT
CDR3: CASSSRETGGSTDTQYF

D: .
J: TRBJ2-1
V: TRBV11-3
size: many
DNA: TGTGCCAGCAGCCGGGAGCCGCCATCCTACAATGAGCAGTTCTTC
CDR3: CASSREPPSYNEQFF

D: TRBD1
J: TRBJ1-3
V: TRBV4-3
size: .
DNA: TGCGCCAGCAGCCCGAATGGACAGGAGGGAAACACCATATATTTT
CDR3: CASSPNGQEGNTIYF

D: .
J: TRBJ1-2
V: TRBV20-1
size: few
DNA: TGCAGTGCTAGAGTCCCTGCGAACTATGGCTACACCTTC
CDR3: CSARVPANYGYTF

D: .
J: TRBJ2-1
V: TRBV18
size: many
DNA: TGTGCCAGCTCACCACTAGCTTCTTCCTACAATGAGCAGTTCTTC
CDR3: CASSPLASSYNEQFF

D: .
J: TRBJ1-1
V: TRBV12-3/TRBV12-4
size: .
DNA: TGTGCCAGCAGTTTAGTCCTTGGACGGACTGAAGCTTTCTTT
CDR3: CASSLVLGRTEAFF

D: TRBD1
J: TRBJ1-6
V: TRBV10-3
size: few
DNA: TGTGCCATCGGGGAAGGGACAGTCTATAATTCACCCCTCCACTTT
CDR3: CAIGEGTVYNSPLHF

D: .
J: TRBJ1-2
V: TRBV12-3/TRBV12-4
size: .
DNA: TGTGCCAGCAGTCTAGAAGTTCCCGGGAGGTATGGCTACACCTTC
CDR3: CASSLEVPGRYGYTF

D: .
J: TRBJ2-5
V: TRBV29-1
size: .
DNA: TGCAGCGAGGCTGCTAGGCGCGAGACCCAGTACTTC
CDR3: CSEAARRETQYF

D: TRBD2
J: TRBJ2-1
V: TRBV28
size: few
DNA: TGTGCCAGCAGTTTCAGACTAGCCCACAATGAGCAGTTCTTC
CDR3: CASSFRLAHNEQFF

D: .
J: TRBJ2-1
V: TRBV12-3/TRBV12-4
size: few
DNA: TGTGCCAGCACCCCCGGCTGGCCTTACAATGAGCAGTTCTTC
CDR3: CASTPGWPYNEQFF

D: TRBD2
J: TRBJ2-4
V: TRBV4-1
size: few
DNA: TGCGCCAGCAGCTTCCACGGGCTAGCGGCCCCAATCCTCCGACCCAAAAACATTCAGTACTTC
CDR3: CASSFHGLAAPILRPKNIQYF

D: TRBD2
J: TRBJ2-3
V: TRBV7-2
size: few
DNA: TGTGCCAGCAGACAGACTAGCGGGTTGGGAGTGGGAGATACGCAGTATTTT
CDR3: CASRQTSGLGVGDTQYF

D: .
J: TRBJ1-5
V: TRBV6-5
size: few
DNA: TGTGCCAGCAGTTACTCGCAGGCAGGGAATCAGCCCCAGCATTTT
CDR3: CASSYSQAGNQPQHF

D: TRBD1
J: TRBJ1-3
V: TRBV10-3
size: few
DNA: TGTGCCATCAGCGAACTTGGGACAGTCAGGTCTGGAAACACCATATATTTT
CDR3: CAISELGTVRSGNTIYF

D: .
J: TRBJ2-3
V: TRBV12-3/TRBV12-4
size: few
DNA: TGTGCCAGCAGTTTACAGCGGGCTAGCACAGATACGCAGTATTTT
CDR3: CASSLQRASTDTQYF